Below are 21 T cell receptor beta chains sequenced from a single sample in a study of Ad26.COV2.S vaccination and SARS-CoV-2 variants (dated by TCRdb to the early 2020s). The treatment or condition label, read with the paper, signifies: about 20 received Ad26.COV2.S at low or high dose, single or two shots; 5 received placebo; per-sample allocation not given. For vaccine and placebo recipients, the sequenced repertoires came from samples collected on day 63 after the first injection. Libraries were constructed by the immunoSEQ multiplex PCR assay. TCRdb limited this immuneACCESS table to in-frame rearrangements with V and J called. A share of clones is missing; checked studies link under half to unresolved V genes, and the rest is unexplained. This sample lists about 350,000 clones; 65% to 90% were detected once. Together, the top ten hold about 10% of the sample. The sample was peripheral blood, taken in a trial of Ad26.COV2.S vaccine versus placebo. Receptor source: a person aged 18-60 years who received the Ad26.COV2.S COVID-19 vaccine or a placebo.

The chain carries TRBV6-5 and TRBJ2-3; 7 bases fit TRBD1. This CDR3 has 14 amino acids. Trimming at V came to 2 bases and at J to 6 bases, leaving 5 bases not matched to a gene. Germline V gene lookup returns CDR1 MNHEY and CDR2 SVGAGI. CDR3 DNA sequence: TGTGCCAGCAGTTACGTCTACAGGGGCGATACGCAGTATTTT. This translates into CASSYVYRGDTQYF.

V gene TRBV7-2 combines with J gene TRBJ1-2, with 10 bases fitting TRBD1. CDR3 length equals 15 residues. CDR1 is SGHTA and CDR2 is FQGNSA in the germline V gene. Trimming took 3 bases from V and 3 from J; bases not matched to a gene: 4. CDR3 amino acids: CASSLGDRGDYGYTF. The CDR3 nucleotides read TGTGCCAGCAGCTTGGGGGACAGGGGTGACTATGGCTACACCTTC.

The chain recombines TRBV9 with TRBJ2-1, with unresolved D. This CDR3 is 15 amino acids long. The V and J ends lost 4 bases and 2 bases respectively, with 13 bases between them. CDR1 and CDR2 from the germline V gene are SGDLS and YYNGEE. The CDR3 nucleotides read TGTGCCAGCAGCCCCCGGGCTACCACCTACAATGAGCAGTTCTTC. It yields the protein CASSPRATTYNEQFF.

The V and J genes are TRBV7-2 and TRBJ2-5; 14 positions agree with TRBD2. Germline trimming cut 5 bases from V and 2 bases from J; bases unmatched to any gene: 4. The CDR3 totals 16 residues. Germline loops: CDR1 SGHTA, CDR2 FQGNSA. CDR3 bases: TGTGCCAGCAGCCGCCGACTAGCGGGGGGGCAAGAGACCCAGTACTTC. Protein sequence: CASSRRLAGGQETQYF. The full variable domain, rest sourced from reference TRBV7-2 and TRBJ2-5, is GAGVSQSPSNKVTEKGKDVELRCDPISGHTALYWYRQSLGQGLEFLIYFQGNSAPDKSGLPSDRFSAERTGGSVSTLTIQRTQQEDSAVYLCASSRRLAGGQETQYFGPGTRLLVL.

This rearrangement joins TRBV4-3 to TRBJ2-7, with 12 positions matching TRBD2. The CDR3 extends over 19 amino acids. The germline V gene encodes CDR1 LGHNA and CDR2 YSLEER. V trimming: 1 base; J trimming: 3 bases; junction bases outside the gene matches: 13. CDR3: CASSQGLAGGHTVFYEQYF. CDR3 in DNA: TGCGCCAGCAGCCAAGGTCTAGCGGGAGGGCATACCGTATTCTACGAGCAGTACTTC.

This sequence joins TRBV5-6 and TRBJ2-7, with 14 nucleotides matching TRBD2. Germline loops: CDR1 SGHDT, CDR2 YYEEEE. Trimming cost V 4 bases and J 1 base; bases outside gene matches: 1. The CDR3 runs 15 residues. The CDR3 coding sequence is TGTGCCAGCAGCGGACTAGCGGGGGGTTCCTACGAGCAGTACTTC. Translation gives CASSGLAGGSYEQYF.

This chain joins TRBV6-1 and TRBJ1-1; D uncertain. V was pared by 3 bases and J by 1 base, with 12 bases between. CDR1 is MNHNS and CDR2 is SASEGT in the germline V gene. The CDR3 has 15 amino acids. The DNA of the CDR3 is TGTGCCAGCAGTGATCTAACCGGAGCGAACACTGAAGCTTTCTTT. It yields the protein CASSDLTGANTEAFF.

Only a few counts were recorded for this clone. The rearrangement joins TRBV7-9 to TRBJ1-1, with 7 bases fitting TRBD1. Unmatched junction bases numbered 4, after V lost 2 bases and J lost 1 base. This CDR3 has 15 residues. Per the germline V gene, CDR1 is SEHNR and CDR2 is FQNEAQ (reference sequence). This CDR3 reads CASSLSPGGNTEAFF. For the CDR3, the DNA is TGTGCCAGCAGCTTATCACCAGGGGGGAACACTGAAGCTTTCTTT.

CDR3 region: CASSQGSLDGNTIYF. The CDR3 nucleotides are TGTGCCAGCAGCCAGGGCTCCCTGGACGGAAACACCATATATTTT. The J gene is TRBJ1-3, the V gene TRBV7-9; perhaps TRBD1 as D (5 bases). The CDR3 has 15 residues. Germline V gene data show CDR1 as SEHNR and CDR2 as FQNEAQ (reference sequence). Deletions cut 5 bases from V and 4 bases from J, with 15 bases between.

The chain is built from TRBV14 and TRBJ2-1; D perhaps matches TRBD1 (5 bases). The germline V and J ends were trimmed by 4 bases and 4 bases, with 20 bases remaining between them. The CDR3 totals 17 residues. CDR1 is SGHDN, CDR2 FVKESK, per germline. CDR3 sequence (DNA): TGTGCCAGCAGCCCTACGTACAGGAGCCTTACTTACAATGAGCAGTTCTTC. Translating it yields CASSPTYRSLTYNEQFF.

V usage is TRBV6-2 or TRBV6-3 and J usage is TRBJ2-5; D is possibly TRBD1 (6 bases). The CDR3 covers 14 residues. Germline V CDR1 and CDR2: MNHEY, SVGEGT. Trimming stripped 5 bases from V and 5 bases from J, with 15 bases between. CDR3 bases: TGTGCCAGCAGTCGACAGGTCGAAGGGGAGACCCAGTACTTC. Its translation is CASSRQVEGETQYF.

The chain uses TRBV4-1 and TRBJ1-3; tentative D call: TRBD1 (5 bases). Germline V lookup: CDR1 MGHRA, CDR2 YSYEKL. CDR3 length: 15 residues. Trimming took off 5 bases at V and 5 bases at J, with 16 bases between the two ends. CDR3 sequence (DNA): TGCGCCAGCAGCTCCACCGGGAGGGGTAGAAACACCATATATTTT. Translated, it gives CASSSTGRGRNTIYF.

In the case of this clone: Other DNA sequences in the sample encode the same CDR3. V and J are TRBV19 and TRBJ2-3; no clear D gene. Trimming left V 3 bases short and J 3 bases short, with 7 bases between. Germline CDR1 is LNHDA and CDR2 is SQIVND (reference sequence). The CDR3 runs 13 residues. CDR3 nucleotide sequence: TGTGCCAGTAGTATTCGTGGGACAGATACGCAGTATTTT. Translated, it gives CASSIRGTDTQYF.

The V and J genes are TRBV7-2 and TRBJ2-7; TRBD2 matches at 8 bases. Trimming cost V 8 bases and J 2 bases; bases outside gene matches: 14. The CDR3 runs to 16 residues. Germline-derived CDR1 and CDR2 are SGHTA and FQGNSA. The CDR3 DNA reads as TGTGCCAGCCGCGGGGGGAGCGGGGGCCAAACCTACGAGCAGTACTTC. It translates to CASRGGSGGQTYEQYF. Drawing the rest from reference TRBV7-2 and TRBJ2-7, the complete variable domain is GAGVSQSPSNKVTEKGKDVELRCDPISGHTALYWYRQSLGQGLEFLIYFQGNSAPDKSGLPSDRFSAERTGGSVSTLTIQRTQQEDSAVYLCASRGGSGGQTYEQYFGPGTRLTVT.

The chain carries TRBV6-5 and TRBJ2-7; 10 positions match TRBD1. The V and J ends lost 2 bases and 6 bases, in that order; junction bases with no gene match: 4. Germline CDR1 MNHEY, CDR2 SVGAGI. The CDR3 is 14 residues long. The CDR3 protein is CASSYRDRGGEQYF. CDR3 coding DNA: TGTGCCAGCAGTTACCGGGACAGGGGTGGCGAGCAGTACTTC.

The CDR3 region is CASRGGRGSYNEQFF. CDR3 coding DNA: TGTGCCAGCAGGGGGGGCAGGGGCTCCTACAATGAGCAGTTCTTC. This rearrangement joins TRBV7-2 to TRBJ2-1, with D perhaps TRBD1 or TRBD2 (6 bases each). Germline assignment: CDR1 SGHTA and CDR2 FQGNSA. With 6 bases removed from V and 0 bases from J, the gap between germline ends came to 12 bases. CDR3 size: 15 residues.

This clone was counted a few times. The chain employs TRBV28 and TRBJ2-7, with D uncertain. The V end was cut by 8 bases, the J end by 2 bases, with 13 bases between. CDR1 MDHEN and CDR2 SYDVKM come from the germline V gene. The CDR3 has 13 amino acids. CDR3 residues: CASRVDGPYEQYF. The CDR3 nucleotides read TGTGCCAGCCGAGTAGATGGGCCCTACGAGCAGTACTTC.

This chain connects TRBV18 to TRBJ1-5; 9 bases map to TRBD1. The V and J ends lost 2 bases and 2 bases, in that order; junction bases with no gene match: 4. Germline V CDR1 and CDR2: KGHSH, LQKENI. The CDR3 covers 16 residues. Written as DNA, the CDR3 is TGTGCCAGCTCACCAGGGAGGACAGGGGGCAATCAGCCCCAGCATTTT. Amino acids: CASSPGRTGGNQPQHF.

The V call is TRBV5-4, the J call TRBJ2-3, with 16 bases matching TRBD2. With 4 bases clipped from V and 1 base from J, the junction kept 6 bases outside the gene matches. Germline CDR1 and CDR2: SGHNT and YYREEE (reference sequence). This CDR3 has 18 amino acids. This chain's CDR3 is CASSGTSGRALRTDTQYF. The CDR3 DNA reads TGTGCCAGCAGCGGGACTAGCGGGAGGGCCCTCCGCACAGATACGCAGTATTTT.

V and J are TRBV28 and TRBJ2-1; D might be TRBD2 (5 bases). Germline CDR1 is MDHEN and CDR2 is SYDVKM. V lost 2 bases, J lost 6 bases, and 11 bases lay in between. The CDR3 runs to 14 residues. The chain's CDR3 is CASSLEERFNEQFF. In nucleotides, the CDR3 is TGTGCCAGCAGTTTAGAGGAGCGGTTCAATGAGCAGTTCTTC.

V gene TRBV23-1 combines with J gene TRBJ1-4; the D is unclear. TRBV23-1 is designated an ORF whose function remains uncertain. The CDR3 contains 14 residues. Trimming cost V 3 bases and J 3 bases, with 8 bases left between them. The chain's CDR3 is CASSQGAANEKLFF. The DNA of the CDR3 is TGCGCCAGCAGTCAGGGAGCGGCTAATGAAAAACTGTTTTTT.